This T cell receptor (beta chain) was recovered during a study of T cell responses to AZD1222 COVID-19 vaccine. The germline gives CDR1 KGHSH, CDR2 LQKENI. The CDR3 is made up of 15 amino acids. Trimming cost V 6 bases and J 0 bases, with 12 bases left between them. Clones were read by immunoSEQ multiplex PCR, and TCRdb kept only the in-frame ones, dropping some. The table lists fewer than 50,000 clones, around 77% of them singletons, with roughly a fifth in the top ten. V usage is TRBV18 and J usage is TRBJ1-5; D possibly corresponds to TRBD1 (5 bases). The sequences come from peripheral blood, collected 28 days after the second dose of the MenACWY control vaccine. The receptor comes from an adult who received the MenACWY meningococcal vaccine as a control. CDR3 region: CASSLFGGSNQPQHF. In DNA form, the CDR3 reads TGTGCCAGCTCCCTATTCGGGGGTAGCAATCAGCCCCAGCATTTT.